A single sample is the source of the 27 T cell receptor beta chains below, sequenced in a study of shared clonotypes between healthy human individuals. Clones were sequenced by immunoSEQ multiplex PCR, and TCRdb holds only the in-frame ones, with some missing. The sample holds 800,000 to 1,200,000 clones, more than 75% seen once. What was sequenced was memory CD4+ T cells from PBMCs. Indicated subset: CD45RA-negative fraction. The receptors were gathered from a man aged 18 to 30 in good health. Some clones in this sample may be carry-over from other donors' samples.

The rearrangement uses TRBV6-5 and TRBJ1-5; weak D call: TRBD1 (6 bases). This CDR3 is 15 amino acids long. V was clipped by 7 bases and J by 0 bases, with 13 bases between them. Germline V gene data show CDR1 as MNHEY and CDR2 as SVGAGI. The CDR3 bases are TGTGCCAGCAAACCCACAGGGAATAGCAATCAGCCCCAGCATTTT. This codes for CASKPTGNSNQPQHF.

The chain joins TRBV11-2 to TRBJ2-3, with TRBD2 matching 14 bases. The CDR3 extends over 17 amino acids. Germline values: CDR1 SGHAT, CDR2 FQNNGV. The J segment lost 4 bases and the V segment lost 5 bases, leaving 8 bases of the junction unmatched. Written as DNA, the CDR3 is TGTGCCAGCAGCCCGGGACTAGCGGGAGTGGGGGCAGATACGCAGTATTTT. Residues: CASSPGLAGVGADTQYF. Variable domain in full (rest from reference TRBV11-2 and TRBJ2-3): EAGVAQSPRYKIIEKRQSVAFWCNPISGHATLYWYQQILGQGPKLLIQFQNNGVVDDSQLPKDRFSAERLKGVDSTLKIQPAKLEDSAVYLCASSPGLAGVGADTQYFGPGTRLTVL.

The sample holds a few counts of this clone. The rearrangement joins TRBV5-6 to TRBJ1-4; D might be TRBD1 (5 bases). There are 15 residues in the CDR3. Trimming removed 0 bases at V and 8 bases at J, with 14 bases between. Per germline, CDR1 SGHDT and CDR2 YYEEEE. This CDR3 is CASSLVGPRYEKLFF. For the CDR3, the DNA is TGTGCCAGCAGCTTGGTGGGGCCTCGGTACGAAAAACTGTTTTTT. The whole variable domain, filled in from reference TRBV5-6 and TRBJ1-4, reads DAGVTQSPTHLIKTRGQQVTLRCSPKSGHDTVSWYQQALGQGPQFIFQYYEEEERQRGNFPDRFSGHQFPNYSSELNVNALLLGDSALYLCASSLVGPRYEKLFFGSGTQLSVL.

The chain recombines TRBV5-1 with TRBJ2-3, with D possibly matching TRBD1 (5 bases). The germline V gene encodes CDR1 SGHRS and CDR2 YFSETQ. The germline V and J ends were trimmed by 1 base and 4 bases, with 10 bases remaining between them. The CDR3 length is 14 residues. CDR3 DNA: TGCGCCAGCAGCTTGAATGGGGCCGCAGATACGCAGTATTTT. Protein sequence: CASSLNGAADTQYF.

This sequence joins TRBV27 and TRBJ2-7, with TRBD1 matching 7 bases. Germline CDR1 and CDR2: MNHEY and SMNVEV (reference sequence). J lost 2 bases, V lost 6 bases, and 7 bases had no gene match. This CDR3 is built from 14 residues. CDR3 nucleotide sequence: TGTGCCAGCAGCCCCAGGGGGATACCCTACGAGCAGTACTTC. It is translated as CASSPRGIPYEQYF.

This chain connects TRBV15 to TRBJ1-2; 10 nucleotides line up with TRBD1. The CDR3 has 14 residues. The ends lost 7 bases at V and 3 bases at J; junction bases unmatched: 5. The germline V gene encodes CDR1 LNHNV and CDR2 YYDKDF (reference sequence). Here the CDR3 reads CATKPGQGHYGYTF. The CDR3 bases are TGTGCCACCAAACCGGGACAGGGGCACTATGGCTACACCTTC.

The CDR3 nucleotides read TGTGCCAGCAAAACCGGGACCACCTACGAGCAGTACTTC. Residues: CASKTGTTYEQYF. The V call is TRBV6-5, the J call TRBJ2-7; D is perhaps TRBD1 or TRBD2 (5 bases each). Germline loops: CDR1 MNHEY, CDR2 SVGAGI. Trimming took off 7 bases at V and 2 bases at J, with 12 bases between the two ends. The CDR3 extends over 13 amino acids.

The rearrangement uses TRBV15 and TRBJ2-5; D assignment may be TRBD1 or TRBD2 (5 bases each). CDR1 and CDR2 (germline): LNHNV, YYDKDF (reference sequence). This CDR3 spans 14 amino acids. The ends were cut back, 1 base at V and 5 bases at J, with 11 bases in the middle. CDR3 in DNA: TGTGCCACCAGCAGAGGGGGGTTTACGGAGACCCAGTACTTC. This translates into CATSRGGFTETQYF.

This chain joins TRBV5-1 and TRBJ2-7; D perhaps matches TRBD1 (6 bases). The V gene lost 3 bases and the J gene lost 0 bases, with 13 bases spanning the gap. The CDR3 extends over 15 amino acids. Germline lookup yields CDR1 SGHRS and CDR2 YFSETQ. CDR3: CASSWAGTTSYEQYF. The DNA of the CDR3 is TGCGCCAGCAGCTGGGCCGGGACAACCTCCTACGAGCAGTACTTC.

The gene calls are TRBV28 and TRBJ2-2; D not resolved. V was pared by 8 bases and J by 4 bases, with 8 bases between. The CDR3 is 12 amino acids. Per germline, CDR1 MDHEN and CDR2 SYDVKM. This CDR3 reads CASRLVTGELFF. Written as DNA, the CDR3 is TGTGCCAGCCGACTTGTCACCGGGGAGCTGTTTTTT. The full variable domain, its missing parts supplied by reference TRBV28 and TRBJ2-2, is DVKVTQSSRYLVKRTGEKVFLECVQDMDHENMFWYRQDPGLGLRLIYFSYDVKMKEKGDIPEGYSVSREKKERFSLILESASTNQTSMYLCASRLVTGELFFGEGSRLTVL.

This clone was observed many times. V and J are TRBV5-4 and TRBJ1-4, with 9 bases that match TRBD1. The V gene end was trimmed by 4 bases and the J gene end by 0 bases; junction bases not matched to a gene: 1. Germline CDR1 and CDR2: SGHNT and YYREEE (reference sequence). The CDR3 loop spans 15 amino acids. CDR3 loop: CASSTGGATNEKLFF. For the CDR3, the DNA is TGTGCCAGCAGCACAGGGGGCGCAACTAATGAAAAACTGTTTTTT.

The V call is TRBV18, the J call TRBJ1-1; TRBD1 is a possible D gene (6 bases). Trimming removed 6 bases at V and 3 bases at J, with 11 bases between. The CDR3 is 13 amino acids. Germline V lookup: CDR1 KGHSH, CDR2 LQKENI. The CDR3 region is CASSLRGDTEAFF. CDR3 nucleotide sequence: TGTGCCAGCTCGCTGAGGGGGGACACTGAAGCTTTCTTT.

The chain recombines TRBV7-4 with TRBJ2-4; 8 nucleotides line up with TRBD1. The germline CDR1 and CDR2 sequences are SGHVT and SQSDAQ. The CDR3 runs 13 residues. Trimming took 6 bases from V and 9 from J; bases not matched to a gene: 7. In DNA, the CDR3 is TGTGCCAGCAGTCAGACAGGGGAAAGCATTCAGTACTTC. Protein: CASSQTGESIQYF.

This clone occurred once. J is TRBJ1-1 and V is TRBV7-9; the D gene is possibly TRBD1 (5 bases). The CDR3 length is 16 residues. The germline V gene encodes CDR1 SEHNR and CDR2 FQNEAQ (reference sequence). The V gene lost 4 bases and the J gene lost 6 bases, with 21 bases spanning the gap. CDR3 sequence reads: CASSSGGVLRLAEAFF. CDR3 bases: TGTGCCAGCAGCTCTGGGGGGGTCCTTCGTTTGGCTGAAGCTTTCTTT. Based on the CDR3 plus reference TRBV7-9 and TRBJ1-1, the full variable domain is DTGVSQNPRHKITKRGQNVTFRCDPISEHNRLYWYRQTLGQGPEFLTYFQNEAQLEKSRLLSDRFSAERPKGSFSTLEIQRTEQGDSAMYLCASSSGGVLRLAEAFFGQGTRLTVV.

V gene TRBV7-8 combines with J gene TRBJ1-2; D is unclear. The CDR3 sequence is 14 residues long. Deletions cut 0 bases from V and 4 bases from J, with 9 bases between. Germline V lookup: CDR1 SGHVS, CDR2 FQNEAQ. The CDR3: CASSLAWPGYGYTF. The DNA for the CDR3 is TGTGCCAGCAGCTTAGCATGGCCTGGCTATGGCTACACCTTC.

V gene TRBV10-1 combines with J gene TRBJ2-6; 9 nucleotides line up with TRBD1. The ends lost 0 bases at V and 2 bases at J; junction bases unmatched: 8. The V gene's germline CDR1 is WNHNN and CDR2 SYGVQD (reference sequence). CDR3 size: 19 residues. The CDR3: CASSESFGTGSTGANVLTF. Written as DNA, the CDR3 is TGCGCCAGCAGTGAGTCGTTCGGGACAGGGTCTACTGGGGCCAACGTCCTGACTTTC.

The chain uses TRBV5-1 and TRBJ2-5; 7 nucleotides line up with TRBD1. V gave up 2 bases and J gave up 1 base; unmatched junction bases: 5. This CDR3 is built from 15 residues. Germline values: CDR1 SGHRS, CDR2 YFSETQ. The CDR3 DNA reads TGCGCCAGCAGCTTTCACGACAGGGTCCAAGAGACCCAGTACTTC. Residues: CASSFHDRVQETQYF.

The J gene is TRBJ2-1, the V gene TRBV11-2; TRBD2 aligns across 9 bases. This CDR3 has 16 amino acids. V dropped 4 bases and J dropped 0; count of bases not matched to a gene: 4. Germline-derived CDR1 and CDR2 are SGHAT and FQNNGV. CDR3 residues: CASSSFSGSSYNEQFF. CDR3 coding DNA: TGTGCCAGCAGCTCCTTTAGCGGGAGCTCCTACAATGAGCAGTTCTTC.

This chain connects TRBV6-1 to TRBJ2-2; TRBD2 agrees at 10 bases. The CDR3 runs 15 residues. Germline V gene data show CDR1 as MNHNS and CDR2 as SASEGT. J was trimmed by 4 bases and V by 2 bases; bases with no gene match: 1. CDR3 sequence reads: CASSELAGATGELFF. CDR3 DNA: TGTGCCAGCAGTGAACTAGCGGGAGCCACCGGGGAGCTGTTTTTT.

Remarks on this clone: The same CDR3 is also encoded by other DNA sequences in this sample. This chain uses TRBV5-1 with TRBJ2-1; D unclear. V shed 0 bases and J shed 0 bases, with 10 bases lying between them. Germline V gene sequence: CDR1 SGHRS, CDR2 YFSETQ. CDR3 length: 16 amino acids. This CDR3 is CASSLEGGFSYNEQFF. The CDR3 DNA reads as TGCGCCAGCAGCTTGGAGGGCGGATTCTCCTACAATGAGCAGTTCTTC.

This clone has only a few counts. Other DNA sequences in the same sample also yield this CDR3. The V call is TRBV15, the J call TRBJ1-5, with D tentatively TRBD1 (5 bases). Germline loops: CDR1 LNHNV, CDR2 YYDKDF (reference sequence). The CDR3 is 13 residues long. Trimming left V 8 bases short and J 4 bases short, with 12 bases between. The CDR3 here is CATSRGENQPQHF. The CDR3 nucleotides are TGTGCCACCTCACGGGGCGAGAATCAGCCCCAGCATTTT.

The chain carries TRBV28 and TRBJ1-1, with D possibly TRBD1 on 6 matching bases. The CDR3 has 14 amino acids. The ends were cut back, 3 bases at V and 3 bases at J, with 11 bases in the middle. Per germline, CDR1 MDHEN and CDR2 SYDVKM. CDR3 nucleotide sequence: TGTGCCAGCAGTTTCCCGAACAGGGACACTGAAGCTTTCTTT. Protein: CASSFPNRDTEAFF.

This sequence joins TRBV28 and TRBJ2-7; the match to TRBD2 covers 8 bases. Germline CDR1 is MDHEN and CDR2 is SYDVKM. Trimming at V came to 4 bases and at J to 6 bases, leaving 14 bases not matched to a gene. There are 16 residues in the CDR3. Here the CDR3 reads CASSSFRGAGGFEQYF. Written as DNA, the CDR3 is TGTGCCAGCAGTTCCTTTAGGGGCGCGGGAGGTTTCGAGCAGTACTTC.

The chain joins TRBV7-9 to TRBJ1-5; D remains unclear. V was clipped by 5 bases and J by 4 bases, with 0 bases between them. The CDR3 length is 10 residues. Germline V gives CDR1 SEHNR, CDR2 FQNEAQ (reference sequence). In DNA form, the CDR3 reads TGTGCCAGCAGCAATCAGCCCCAGCATTTT. It yields the protein CASSNQPQHF. The full variable domain, with the rest looked up from reference TRBV7-9 and TRBJ1-5, is DTGVSQNPRHKITKRGQNVTFRCDPISEHNRLYWYRQTLGQGPEFLTYFQNEAQLEKSRLLSDRFSAERPKGSFSTLEIQRTEQGDSAMYLCASSNQPQHFGDGTRLSIL.

The genes are TRBV7-2 and TRBJ1-4; 8 nucleotides match TRBD1. V shed 5 bases and J 12 bases; nucleotides not matched to a gene: 23. The CDR3 totals 18 residues. CDR1 and CDR2 (germline): SGHTA, FQGNSA. CDR3 nucleotides: TGTGCCAGCAGCCCGGAAGCAGGCGGGACAGGTCCGGGGCGAGAACTGTTTTTT. Translated, it gives CASSPEAGGTGPGRELFF.

This sequence joins TRBV7-2 and TRBJ2-1; D perhaps matches TRBD2 (6 bases). The CDR3 sequence is 16 residues long. Germline loops: CDR1 SGHTA, CDR2 FQGNSA. The germline V and J ends were trimmed by 4 bases and 8 bases, with 21 bases remaining between them. The CDR3 spells CASSSSGLPNIYEQFF. The CDR3 DNA is TGTGCCAGCAGCTCCTCGGGACTCCCAAACATCTATGAGCAGTTCTTC.

This clone was seen at least ten times. The chain joins TRBV7-6 to TRBJ1-1; tentatively, D is TRBD1 (6 bases). The CDR3 covers 15 residues. Trimming took off 4 bases at V and 2 bases at J, with 14 bases between the two ends. Germline CDR1 is SGHVS and CDR2 is FNYEAQ. CDR3 in DNA: TGTGCCAGCAGCTCAGGGGCGGCTGCTAACACTGAAGCTTTCTTT. It is translated as CASSSGAAANTEAFF.